The clone carrying this T cell receptor (beta chain) turned up a few times. The antigen remains undetermined. These data come from a study of T cells in Graves' hyperthyroidism and ophthalmopathy. RNA transcripts gave rise to amplified TCR beta CDR3 regions. The TCR CDR3 was amplified in a first-round RT-PCR using the HTBI primer set. TCRdb redid the calling of the multiplex PCR reads with MiXCR, one entry per CDR3 protein. Of approximately 700,000 distinct CDR3 sequences listed, around 15% were seen once; the top ten hold 8.4%. J lost 0 bases, V lost 8 bases, and 5 bases had no gene match. The germline V gene has CDR1 ENHRY and CDR2 SYGVKD. The CDR3 loop spans 15 amino acids. Whole-study results and caveats: The blood repertoire included most of the expanded thyroid clonotypes above 0.001.

V is TRBV10-3 and J is TRBJ2-3; TRBD2 matches 10 bases. The sequenced sample consisted of blood. This clonotype was sampled from a man between 18 and 35 years old with Graves' hyperthyroidism. The CDR3 sequence is CAIGGLAASTDTQYF. CDR3 bases: TGTGCCATCGGCGGACTAGCGGCCAGCACAGATACGCAGTATTTT.